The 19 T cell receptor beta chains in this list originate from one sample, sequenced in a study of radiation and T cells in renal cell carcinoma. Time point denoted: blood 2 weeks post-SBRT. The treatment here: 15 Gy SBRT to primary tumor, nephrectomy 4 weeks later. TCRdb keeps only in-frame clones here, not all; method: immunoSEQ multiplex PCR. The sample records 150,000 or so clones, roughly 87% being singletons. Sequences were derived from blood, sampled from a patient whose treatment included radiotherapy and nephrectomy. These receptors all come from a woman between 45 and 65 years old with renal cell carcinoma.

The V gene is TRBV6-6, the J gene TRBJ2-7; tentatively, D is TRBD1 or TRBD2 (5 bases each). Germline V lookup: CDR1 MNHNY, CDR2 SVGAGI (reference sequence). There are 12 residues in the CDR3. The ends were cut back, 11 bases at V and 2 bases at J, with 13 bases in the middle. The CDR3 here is CAVRDGPYEQYF. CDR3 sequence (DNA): TGTGCCGTCCGGGACGGTCCCTACGAGCAGTACTTC.

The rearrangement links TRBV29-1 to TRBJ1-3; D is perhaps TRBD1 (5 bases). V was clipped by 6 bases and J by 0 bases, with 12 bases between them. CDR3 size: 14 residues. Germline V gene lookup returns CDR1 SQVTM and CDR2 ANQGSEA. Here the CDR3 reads CSVRDPTSGNTIYF. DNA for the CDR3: TGCAGCGTCCGGGACCCGACCTCTGGAAACACCATATATTTT.

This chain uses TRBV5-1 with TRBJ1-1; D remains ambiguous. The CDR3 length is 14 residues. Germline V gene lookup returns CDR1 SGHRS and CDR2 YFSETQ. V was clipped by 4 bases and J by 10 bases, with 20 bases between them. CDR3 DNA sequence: TGCGCCAGCAGCCCGTCTGCGGCGTCTACGTCAGCTTTCTTT. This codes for CASSPSAASTSAFF.

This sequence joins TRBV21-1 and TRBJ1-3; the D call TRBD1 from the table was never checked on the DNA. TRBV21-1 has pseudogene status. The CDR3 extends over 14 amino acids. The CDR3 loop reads CASTLRGRGNTIYF. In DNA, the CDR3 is TGTGCCAGCACCCTAAGGGGTAGAGGAAACACCATATATTTT.

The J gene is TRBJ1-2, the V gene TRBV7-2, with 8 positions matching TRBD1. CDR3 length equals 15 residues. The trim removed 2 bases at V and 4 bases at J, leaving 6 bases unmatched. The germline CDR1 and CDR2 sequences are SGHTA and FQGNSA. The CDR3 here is CASSLRQGMGYGYTF. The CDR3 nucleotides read TGTGCCAGCAGCTTAAGACAGGGGATGGGCTATGGCTACACCTTC. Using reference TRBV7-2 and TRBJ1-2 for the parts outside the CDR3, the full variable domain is GAGVSQSPSNKVTEKGKDVELRCDPISGHTALYWYRQSLGQGLEFLIYFQGNSAPDKSGLPSDRFSAERTGGSVSTLTIQRTQQEDSAVYLCASSLRQGMGYGYTFGSGTRLTVV.

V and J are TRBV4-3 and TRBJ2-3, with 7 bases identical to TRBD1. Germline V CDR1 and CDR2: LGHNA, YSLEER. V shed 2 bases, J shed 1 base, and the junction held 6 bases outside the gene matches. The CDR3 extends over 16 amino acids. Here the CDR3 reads CASSQTSGQGTDTQYF. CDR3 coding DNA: TGCGCCAGCAGCCAAACCTCCGGACAGGGCACAGATACGCAGTATTTT.

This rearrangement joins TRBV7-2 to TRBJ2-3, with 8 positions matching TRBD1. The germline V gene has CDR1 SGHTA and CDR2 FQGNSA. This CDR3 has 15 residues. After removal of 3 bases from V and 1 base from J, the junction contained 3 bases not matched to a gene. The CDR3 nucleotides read TGTGCCAGCAGCTTCGACAGGGGAGGCACAGATACGCAGTATTTT. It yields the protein CASSFDRGGTDTQYF.

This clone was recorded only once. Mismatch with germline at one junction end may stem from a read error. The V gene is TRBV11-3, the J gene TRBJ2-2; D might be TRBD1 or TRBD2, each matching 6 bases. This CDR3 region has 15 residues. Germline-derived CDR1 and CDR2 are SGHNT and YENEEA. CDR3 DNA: TGTGCCAGCAGCTTTCGGGGGCTGAACGCCGGGGAGCTGTTTTTT. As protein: CASSFRGLNAGELFF.

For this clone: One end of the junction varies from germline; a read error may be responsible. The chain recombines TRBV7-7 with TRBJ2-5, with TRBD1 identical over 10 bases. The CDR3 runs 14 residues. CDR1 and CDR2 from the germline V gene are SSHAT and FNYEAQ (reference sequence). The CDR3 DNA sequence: TGTGCTAGCAGCCCGACAGGGGGCAAAGAGACCCAGTACTTC. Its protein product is CASSPTGGKETQYF.

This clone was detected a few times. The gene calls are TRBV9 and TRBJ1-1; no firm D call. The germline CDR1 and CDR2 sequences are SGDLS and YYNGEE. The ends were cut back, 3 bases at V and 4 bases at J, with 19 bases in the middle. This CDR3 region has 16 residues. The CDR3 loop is CASSAHLDAGSTEAFF. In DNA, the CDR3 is TGTGCCAGCAGCGCCCACCTAGATGCTGGGAGCACTGAAGCTTTCTTT.

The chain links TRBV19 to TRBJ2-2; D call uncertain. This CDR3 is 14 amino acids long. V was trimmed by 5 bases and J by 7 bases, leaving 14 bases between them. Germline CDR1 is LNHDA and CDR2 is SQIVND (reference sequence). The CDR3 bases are TGTGCCAGTAGTGTTTCCTTGGCCAACGGGGAGCTGTTTTTT. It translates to CASSVSLANGELFF.

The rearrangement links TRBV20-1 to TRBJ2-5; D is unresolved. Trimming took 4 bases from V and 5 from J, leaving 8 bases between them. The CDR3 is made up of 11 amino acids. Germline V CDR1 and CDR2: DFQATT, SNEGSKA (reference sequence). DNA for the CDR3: TGCAGTGCTAATCGCCGGGAGACCCAGTACTTC. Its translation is CSANRRETQYF.

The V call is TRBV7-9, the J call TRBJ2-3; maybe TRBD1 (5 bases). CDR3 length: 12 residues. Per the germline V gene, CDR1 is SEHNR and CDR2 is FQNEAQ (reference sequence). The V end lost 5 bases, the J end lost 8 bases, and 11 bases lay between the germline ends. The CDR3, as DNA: TGTGCCAGCAGCGTGTCCCAGGGTACGCAGTATTTT. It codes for CASSVSQGTQYF.

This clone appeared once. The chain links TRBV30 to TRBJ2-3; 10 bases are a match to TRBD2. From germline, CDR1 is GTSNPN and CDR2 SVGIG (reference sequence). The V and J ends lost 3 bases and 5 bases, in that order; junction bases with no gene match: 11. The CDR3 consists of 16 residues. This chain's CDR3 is CAWRALGVAGGDTQYF. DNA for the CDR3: TGTGCCTGGAGAGCGTTGGGGGTAGCGGGGGGAGATACGCAGTATTTT.

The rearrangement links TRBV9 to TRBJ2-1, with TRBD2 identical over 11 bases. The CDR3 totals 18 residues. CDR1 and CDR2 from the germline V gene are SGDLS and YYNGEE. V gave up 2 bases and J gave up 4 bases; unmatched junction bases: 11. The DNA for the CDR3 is TGTGCCAGCAGCGTGGAACCGGGACTAGCGGCTAGATACAATGAGCAGTTCTTC. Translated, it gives CASSVEPGLAARYNEQFF.

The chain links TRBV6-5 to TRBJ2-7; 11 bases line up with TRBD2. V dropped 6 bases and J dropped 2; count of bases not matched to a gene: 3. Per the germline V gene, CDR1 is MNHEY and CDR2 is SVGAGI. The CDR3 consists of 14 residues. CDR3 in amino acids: CASRSSGGPYEQYF. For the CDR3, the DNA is TGTGCCAGCAGGTCTAGCGGGGGGCCCTACGAGCAGTACTTC.

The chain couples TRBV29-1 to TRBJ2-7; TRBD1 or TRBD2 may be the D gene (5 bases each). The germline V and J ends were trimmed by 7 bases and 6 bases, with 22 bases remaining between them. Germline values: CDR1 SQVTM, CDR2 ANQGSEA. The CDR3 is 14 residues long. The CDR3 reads CSATGLAGFGEQYF. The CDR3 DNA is TGCAGCGCAACGGGGCTAGCTGGGTTCGGCGAGCAGTACTTC.

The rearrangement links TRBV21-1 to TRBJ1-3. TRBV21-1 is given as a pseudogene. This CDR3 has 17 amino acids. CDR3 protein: CASSKVREGFSGNTIYF. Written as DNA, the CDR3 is TGTGCCAGCAGCAAAGTGCGGGAGGGCTTCTCTGGAAACACCATATATTTT.

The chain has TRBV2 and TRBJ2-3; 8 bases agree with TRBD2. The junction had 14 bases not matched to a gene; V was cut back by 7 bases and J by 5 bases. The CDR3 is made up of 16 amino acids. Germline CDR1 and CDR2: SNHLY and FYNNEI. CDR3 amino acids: CASKAGTGGPVDTQYF. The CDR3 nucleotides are TGTGCCAGCAAGGCCGGGACGGGGGGGCCGGTAGATACGCAGTATTTT.